This paragraph reports one T cell receptor beta chain. This entry belongs to a study of blood T cell repertoires in COVID-19. The CDR3 extends over 11 amino acids. V dropped 4 bases and J dropped 5 bases, with 5 bases sitting between them. Germline CDR1 is SNHLY and CDR2 is FYNNEI. Assay used: immunoSEQ multiplex PCR; TCRdb lists only in-frame clones, some missing. The sample yields approximately 150,000 clones, roughly 90% seen once. The clonotype originates from a man aged 60-69 years with active or convalescent COVID-19. Sequenced: peripheral blood. The chain couples TRBV2 to TRBJ1-1; D is unclear. The CDR3 DNA reads TGTGCCAGCAGTGTGAGGACTGAAGCTTTCTTT. Translation: CASSVRTEAFF.